These T cell receptor beta chains were read from a single sample in a study of glioma-infiltrating T cells. TCRdb itself ran the multiplex PCR reads through MiXCR, one entry per CDR3 protein. The sample holds fewer than 200,000 distinct CDR3 sequences, more than 30% seen once. Specimen: glioma tissue, nonneoplastic brain tissue, or PBMCs (not recorded which). These receptors were collected from a human donor with low-grade glioma or glioblastoma, undergoing nonglioma brain surgery, or in good health (not recorded which). Both conserved end residues are part of each CDR3. The D gene is left open where the match is weak. Size is omitted from some rows. Given values are once, few, many or a class for expanded clones.

d_call,j_call,v_call,clone_size,cdr3_nt,cdr3_aa
NA,TRBJ2-7,TRBV7-9,many,TGTGCCAGCAGCTTAGCCCGGGCGGAGGAGCAGTACTTC,CASSLARAEEQYF
NA,TRBJ2-7,TRBV5-6,once,TGTGCCAGCAGACTCAGACAGGCCTACGAGCAGTACTTC,CASRLRQAYEQYF
NA,TRBJ1-6,TRBV19,NA,TGTGCCAGTAGTATCGGAACGGGCGGCTCACCCCTCCACTTT,CASSIGTGGSPLHF
NA,TRBJ2-7,TRBV6-2/TRBV6-3,many,TGTGCCAGCAGTACATTATACGAGCAGTACTTC,CASSTLYEQYF
TRBD1,TRBJ2-7,TRBV20-1,many,TGCAGTACCGGGACAGCCTACGAGCAGTACTTC,CSTGTAYEQYF
NA,TRBJ2-7,TRBV5-1,NA,TGCGCCAGCAGTTTGGACAGCCAGACCTCCTACGAGCAGTACTTC,CASSLDSQTSYEQYF
TRBD2,TRBJ2-7,TRBV6-1,many,TGTGCCAGCGCTGGCGGGAGCTACGAGCAGTACTTC,CASAGGSYEQYF
NA,TRBJ2-7,TRBV11-2,NA,TGTGCCAGCAGCTTAGGGGGGACCGATCTCAGGGCGCAGTACTTC,CASSLGGTDLRAQYF
TRBD2,TRBJ2-7,TRBV12-3/TRBV12-4,many,TGTGCCAGCAGTTTACGTGGCGGGAGGGGCTACGAGCAGTACTTC,CASSLRGGRGYEQYF
TRBD2,TRBJ2-2,TRBV10-3,few,TGTGCCATACGGAGAATTGCAGGGACTAGCGTTGCCGGGGAGCTGTTTTTT,CAIRRIAGTSVAGELFF
TRBD2,TRBJ2-1,TRBV5-6,many,TGTGCCAGCAGCCTACTCTCTAGCGGGAGTAGTGAGCAGTTCTTC,CASSLLSSGSSEQFF
TRBD2,TRBJ2-7,TRBV5-1,NA,TGCGCCAGCAGCTTCGGGACTAGCGGGAGCCCCTCCTACGAGCAGTACTTC,CASSFGTSGSPSYEQYF
NA,TRBJ1-5,TRBV19,few,TGTGCCAGTAGTATTTATGCCGGGGGTCAGAACAATCAGCCCCAGCATTTT,CASSIYAGGQNNQPQHF
TRBD2,TRBJ2-7,TRBV5-4,many,TGTGCCAGCAGCGGGGGACTAGCGGGAGTTTCCTACGAGCAGTACTTC,CASSGGLAGVSYEQYF
NA,TRBJ2-5,TRBV11-2,many,TGTGCCAGCAGCTTCGCCCCCCAAGAGACCCAGTACTTC,CASSFAPQETQYF
TRBD1,TRBJ1-2,TRBV20-1,many,TGCAGTGCTGACGAACAGGGGGGGGATGGCTACACCTTC,CSADEQGGDGYTF
NA,TRBJ2-1,TRBV20-1,many,TGCAGTGCTAGAGACGCAGTAAATCCGAGGTACAATGAGCAGTTCTTC,CSARDAVNPRYNEQFF
TRBD1,TRBJ2-4,TRBV12-3/TRBV12-4,few,TGTGCCAGCAGCCCGGGACAGCTCAAAAACATTCAGTACTTC,CASSPGQLKNIQYF
TRBD2,TRBJ2-3,TRBV27,many,TGTGCCAGCAGTTCTGCGGGAGTGTCCACAGATACGCAGTATTTT,CASSSAGVSTDTQYF
TRBD1,TRBJ2-7,TRBV28,many,TGTGCCAGCAGTCCCCCCGGACAGGGGGCCCCCTACGAGCAGTACTTC,CASSPPGQGAPYEQYF
NA,TRBJ1-1,TRBV27,NA,TGTGCCAGCAGTTTGATAGGGGCTACTGAAGCTTTCTTT,CASSLIGATEAFF
NA,TRBJ2-7,TRBV6-2/TRBV6-3,NA,TGTGCCAGCAGTGCTATTCACTTGGTGGGTCCGGGGGAGCAGTACTTC,CASSAIHLVGPGEQYF
NA,TRBJ2-7,TRBV7-2,many,TGTGCCAGCAGCTTCCAATCGTTGGGGCTAGAGCAGTACTTC,CASSFQSLGLEQYF
TRBD2,TRBJ2-1,TRBV19,NA,TGTGCCAGTAGTATAGAGGGACTAGCGGGAGAGGGGGGCCGGAATGAGCAGTTCTTC,CASSIEGLAGEGGRNEQFF
TRBD2,TRBJ2-1,TRBV20-1,many,TGCAGTGCTAGCTCGGGACTAGTCTATGAGCAGTTCTTC,CSASSGLVYEQFF
NA,TRBJ2-3,TRBV5-1,many,TGCGCCAGCAGCTTTGTACAGCCAGATACGCAGTATTTT,CASSFVQPDTQYF
NA,TRBJ2-7,TRBV5-1,NA,TGCGCCAGCAGCTTGGCCTATCCCGGGACCACCTACGAGCAGTACTTC,CASSLAYPGTTYEQYF
TRBD2,TRBJ2-1,TRBV4-2,few,TGTGCCAGCAGCCAAGTAGGACTAGCGGGAGGATCCTACAATGAGCAGTTCTTC,CASSQVGLAGGSYNEQFF
NA,TRBJ1-2,TRBV4-1,NA,TGCGTCAGCAGCCAAAGGGCCGGGATCACTTATGGCTACACCTTC,CVSSQRAGITYGYTF
TRBD2,TRBJ2-1,TRBV30,NA,TGTGCCTGGGGACCCGGGACTAGCGCGACTGAGCAGTTCTTC,CAWGPGTSATEQFF
NA,TRBJ2-1,TRBV7-2,NA,TGTGCCAGCAGCCCCCAGGGACCCAATGAGCAGTTCTTC,CASSPQGPNEQFF
NA,TRBJ2-5,TRBV20-1,many,TGCAGTGTCAGAGTTAGGGAGGAGACCCAGTACTTC,CSVRVREETQYF
NA,TRBJ1-3,TRBV5-1,many,TGCGCCAGCAGCTTGGTTGGGGGCGCCGGAAACACCATATATTTT,CASSLVGGAGNTIYF
NA,TRBJ2-5,TRBV5-6,NA,TGTGCCAGCAGCTTTACCTCCACCGGGGCCCAGTACTTC,CASSFTSTGAQYF
NA,TRBJ2-1,TRBV5-1,NA,TGCGCCAGCAGCTTGGCGGGGAAACCCTATCATGAGCAGTTCTTC,CASSLAGKPYHEQFF
NA,TRBJ2-5,TRBV14,NA,TGTGCCAGCAGCCAAGATCTCGCGAGGAGAGAGACCCAGTACTTC,CASSQDLARRETQYF
TRBD2,TRBJ2-7,TRBV10-3,few,TGTGCCATCAGGCCAGCGGGAAGCTCCTACGAGCAGTACTTC,CAIRPAGSSYEQYF
TRBD1,TRBJ2-3,TRBV4-1,NA,TGCGCCAGCAGCCAAGATCGCGGGACAGGGGCCCACACAGATACGCAGTATTTT,CASSQDRGTGAHTDTQYF
NA,TRBJ2-3,TRBV28,many,TGTGCCAGCGTAGTCGGGGCGGCCACAGATACGCAGTATTTT,CASVVGAATDTQYF
NA,TRBJ2-3,TRBV6-1,many,TGTGCCAGCAGGATGGGACTTAGCACAGATACGCAGTATTTT,CASRMGLSTDTQYF
NA,TRBJ1-2,TRBV5-1,many,TGCGCCAGCAGCTTGGCCCTGGGGGCGAGAGGCTACACCTTC,CASSLALGARGYTF
TRBD1,TRBJ2-5,TRBV5-6,NA,TGTGCCAGCAGCCTCGGACAGGGCGAATCAGAGACCCAGTACTTC,CASSLGQGESETQYF
TRBD2,TRBJ2-7,TRBV7-2,many,TGTGCCAGCAGCTTAGACGGGGGGGCCTACGAGCAGTACTTC,CASSLDGGAYEQYF
TRBD1,TRBJ2-7,TRBV29-1,once,TGCAGCGCACAGGGGGACGGATACGAGCAGTACTTC,CSAQGDGYEQYF
TRBD1,TRBJ2-1,TRBV18,many,TGTGCCAGCTCACCCGACAGGGGATTCTCCTACAATGAGCAGTTCTTC,CASSPDRGFSYNEQFF
TRBD2,TRBJ2-5,TRBV7-9,NA,TGTGCCAGCCGGACTAGCGGGAGGGATTTGACCCAGTACTTC,CASRTSGRDLTQYF
NA,TRBJ2-3,TRBV27,many,TGTGCCAGCAGTCCCACGGGGGCGAGCATGATTGGGACGCAGTATTTT,CASSPTGASMIGTQYF
NA,TRBJ2-3,TRBV18,NA,TGTGCCAGCTCCAATGGGCAGGGGACAGATACGCAGTATTTT,CASSNGQGTDTQYF
NA,TRBJ1-3,TRBV5-1,few,TGCGCCAGCAGCTTGGCCGGCGGAGGCTCTGGAAACACCATATATTTT,CASSLAGGGSGNTIYF
TRBD1,TRBJ1-5,TRBV4-1,NA,TGCGCCAGCAGTCCTCAAGTCCGGGACAGGGGAAATCAGCCCCAGCATTTT,CASSPQVRDRGNQPQHF
NA,TRBJ2-3,TRBV2,NA,TGTGCCAGCAGTGAAGTTGGAGCAGGGTGGGTCGCAGATACGCAGTATTTT,CASSEVGAGWVADTQYF
TRBD1,TRBJ2-4,TRBV20-1,many,TGCAGTGCTAAACCAGGGGGCAAAAACATTCAGTACTTC,CSAKPGGKNIQYF
TRBD2,TRBJ2-1,TRBV7-2,few,TGTGCCAGCAGCCTTCGAAGGGAGGGCCCCAAAAGGGATGAGCAGTTCTTC,CASSLRREGPKRDEQFF
TRBD1,TRBJ1-5,TRBV28,many,TGTGCCAGCAGTTGGGACAGGGCCAATCAGCCCCAGCATTTT,CASSWDRANQPQHF
TRBD2,TRBJ2-1,TRBV3-1,many,TGTGCCAGCAGCCCCGCAAACCTAGCGGGAAGAGTTAATGAGCAGTTCTTC,CASSPANLAGRVNEQFF
TRBD1,TRBJ2-3,TRBV7-2,many,TGTGCCAGCAGCTTGCGGACAGGGGGAGTAGGTCTCACAGATACGCAGTATTTT,CASSLRTGGVGLTDTQYF
TRBD2,TRBJ2-3,TRBV12-3/TRBV12-4,many,TGTGCCAGCACGGGACTAGTCGAAGATACGCAGTATTTT,CASTGLVEDTQYF
NA,TRBJ1-2,TRBV11-2,many,TGTGCCAGCAGCTTAGACACCCACTATGGCTACACCTTC,CASSLDTHYGYTF